This T cell receptor beta chain comes out of a study of blood T cell repertoires in COVID-19. Looking at the study overall: COVID-19 samples collected from the United States, Italy and Spain covered acute and convalescent phases. Sources were T cells, B-cell-depleted T cells, or PBMCs; the material itself was cDNA or gDNA.

Patients from Seattle were sampled longitudinally, starting during active infection. Original handling: From reference gene primer amplification, estimates of nucleated cell counts were derived. TCRdb's table, derived via immunoSEQ multiplex PCR, lists solely in-frame clones and lacks some. V, J and clone size are taken as reported in that table, and D and trimming were inferred from the DNA itself. Of about 170,000 clones in the sample, under 90% were seen once. The V end lost 7 bases, the J end lost 4 bases, and 13 bases lay between the germline ends. In germline, CDR1 is MNHNY, CDR2 SVGAGI (reference sequence). The CDR3 loop spans 13 amino acids.

The genes are TRBV6-6 and TRBJ1-1; no definite D call. The sequence derives from a woman in her 70s with COVID-19, enrolled during active disease. The sample consisted of peripheral blood. CDR3 sequence reads: CASTRVNPTEAFF. The CDR3 DNA reads as TGTGCCAGCACCCGGGTCAACCCCACTGAAGCTTTCTTT.